Presented here are 2 T cell receptor beta chains from one specimen sequenced in a study of blood T cell repertoires in COVID-19. Here immunoSEQ multiplex PCR was the method, and the copy in TCRdb shows in-frame clones only, minus some. The sample holds roughly 100,000 clones, around 90% seen once. Sequencing used peripheral blood. The receptors stem from a human donor in a cohort sampled during active COVID-19.

Only one count was recorded for this clone. This chain connects TRBV19 to TRBJ2-3, with a tentative D call TRBD2 (6 bases). Germline lookup yields CDR1 LNHDA and CDR2 SQIVND (reference sequence). V was cut by 6 bases and J by 2 bases, with 15 bases left in between. The CDR3 runs 15 residues. The CDR3 DNA follows: TGTGCCAGTAGCATGGGGACTTACGTCACAGATACGCAGTATTTT. Amino acid sequence: CASSMGTYVTDTQYF.

The genes are TRBV9 and TRBJ2-1; D is uncertain. V lost 0 bases to trimming and J lost 9 bases, with 10 bases between them. Looked up from germline, CDR1 is SGDLS and CDR2 is YYNGEE. CDR3 length: 13 amino acids. CDR3 loop: CASSVVEWSEQFF. Here the CDR3 DNA reads TGTGCCAGCAGCGTAGTGGAGTGGAGTGAGCAGTTCTTC.